The subject of this entry is one TCR beta chain. Its antigen is currently unknown. The CDR3 is 14 amino acids. The V gene's germline CDR1 is MDHEN and CDR2 SYDVKM. The V gene lost 7 bases and the J gene lost 4 bases, with 16 bases spanning the gap. The data stem from a study of blood T cells in healthy people across ages. Study results and limitations: Because donor CMV status was unknown, expanded clonotype changes were possibly confounded.

A sample-barcoded 5' primer and a J-beta primer mix were used in a second PCR of roughly 7 to 12 cycles. TCRdb itself ran the 5' RACE reads through MiXCR, one entry per CDR3 protein. The table records some 940,000 distinct CDR3 sequences, 29% of them present only once. The sample also formed part of further work on T cells of mothers and their children.

The clonotype was recovered from a middle-aged woman in good health. The chain joins TRBV28 to TRBJ1-1; D is possibly TRBD1 (6 bases). Source material: blood. The CDR3 coding sequence is TGTGCCAGCACACCTCGAGGGGGAGGCACTGAAGCTTTCTTT. Amino acids: CASTPRGGGTEAFF.